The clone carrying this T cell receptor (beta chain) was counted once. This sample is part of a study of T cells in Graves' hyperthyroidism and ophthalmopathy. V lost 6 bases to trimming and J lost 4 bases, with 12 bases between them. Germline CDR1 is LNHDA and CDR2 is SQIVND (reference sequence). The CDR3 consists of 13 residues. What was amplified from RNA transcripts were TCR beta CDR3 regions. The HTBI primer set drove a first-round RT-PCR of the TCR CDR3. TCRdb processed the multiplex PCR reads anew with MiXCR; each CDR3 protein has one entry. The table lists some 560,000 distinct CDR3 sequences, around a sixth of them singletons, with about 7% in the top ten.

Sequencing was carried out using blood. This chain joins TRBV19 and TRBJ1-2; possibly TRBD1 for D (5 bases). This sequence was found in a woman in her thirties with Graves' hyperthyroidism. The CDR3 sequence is CASSWDARYGYTF. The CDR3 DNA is TGTGCCAGTAGCTGGGACGCCCGCTATGGCTACACCTTC.